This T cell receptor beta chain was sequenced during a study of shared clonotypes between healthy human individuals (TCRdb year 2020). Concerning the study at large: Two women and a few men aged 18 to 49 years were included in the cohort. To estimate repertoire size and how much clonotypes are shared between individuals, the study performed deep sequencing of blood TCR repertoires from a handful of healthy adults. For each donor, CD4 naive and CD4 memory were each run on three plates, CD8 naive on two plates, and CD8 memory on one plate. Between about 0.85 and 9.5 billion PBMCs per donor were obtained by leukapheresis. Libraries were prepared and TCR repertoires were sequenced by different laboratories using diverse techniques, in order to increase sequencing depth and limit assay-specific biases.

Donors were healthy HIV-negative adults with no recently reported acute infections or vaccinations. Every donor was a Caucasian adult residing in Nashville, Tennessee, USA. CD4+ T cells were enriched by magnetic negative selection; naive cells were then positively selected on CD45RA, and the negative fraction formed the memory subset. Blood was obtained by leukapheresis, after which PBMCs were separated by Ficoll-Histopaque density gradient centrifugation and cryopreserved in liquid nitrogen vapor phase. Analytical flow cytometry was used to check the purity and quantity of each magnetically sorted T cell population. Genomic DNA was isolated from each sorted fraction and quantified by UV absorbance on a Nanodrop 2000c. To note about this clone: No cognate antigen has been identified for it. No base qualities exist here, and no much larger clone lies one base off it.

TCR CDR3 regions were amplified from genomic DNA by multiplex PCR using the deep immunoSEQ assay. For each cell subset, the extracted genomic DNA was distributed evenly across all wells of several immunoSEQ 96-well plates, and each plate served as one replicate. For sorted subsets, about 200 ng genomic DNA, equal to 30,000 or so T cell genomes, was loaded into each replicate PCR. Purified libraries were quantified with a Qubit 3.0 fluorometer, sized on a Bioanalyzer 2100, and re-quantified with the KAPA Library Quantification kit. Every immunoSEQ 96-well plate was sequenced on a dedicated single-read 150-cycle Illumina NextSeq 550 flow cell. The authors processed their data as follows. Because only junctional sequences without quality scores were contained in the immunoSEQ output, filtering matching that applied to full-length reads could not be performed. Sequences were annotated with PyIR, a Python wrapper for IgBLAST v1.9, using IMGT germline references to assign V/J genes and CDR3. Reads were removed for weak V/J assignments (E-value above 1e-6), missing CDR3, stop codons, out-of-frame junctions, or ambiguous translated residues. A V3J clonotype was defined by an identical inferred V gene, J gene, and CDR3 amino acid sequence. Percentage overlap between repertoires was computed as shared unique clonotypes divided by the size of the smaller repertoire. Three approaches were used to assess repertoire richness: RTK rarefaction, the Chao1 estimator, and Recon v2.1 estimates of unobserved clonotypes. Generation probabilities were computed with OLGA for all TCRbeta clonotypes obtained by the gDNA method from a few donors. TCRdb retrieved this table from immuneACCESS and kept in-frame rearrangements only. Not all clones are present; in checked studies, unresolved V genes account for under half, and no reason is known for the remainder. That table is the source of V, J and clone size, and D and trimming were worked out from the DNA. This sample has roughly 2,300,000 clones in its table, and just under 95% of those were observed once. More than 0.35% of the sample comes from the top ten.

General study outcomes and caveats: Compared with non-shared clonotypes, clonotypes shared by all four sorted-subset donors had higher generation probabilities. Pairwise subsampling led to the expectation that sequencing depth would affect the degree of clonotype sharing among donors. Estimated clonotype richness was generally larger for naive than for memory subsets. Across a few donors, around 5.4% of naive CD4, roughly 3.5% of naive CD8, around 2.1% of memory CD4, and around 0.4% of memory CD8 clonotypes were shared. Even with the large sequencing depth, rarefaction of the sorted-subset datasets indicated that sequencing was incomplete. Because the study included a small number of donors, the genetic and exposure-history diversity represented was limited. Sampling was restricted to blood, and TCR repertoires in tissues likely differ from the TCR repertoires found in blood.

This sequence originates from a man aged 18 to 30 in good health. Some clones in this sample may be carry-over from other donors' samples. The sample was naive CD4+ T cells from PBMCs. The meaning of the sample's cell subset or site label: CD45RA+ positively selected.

The DNA sequence follows: TGTGCCAGCACCTTCGGAGCGGGGTACACCGGGGAGCTGTTTTTT. It translates to CASTFGAGYTGELFF. The chain joins TRBV7-7 to TRBJ2-2, with 7 junctional bases fitting TRBD2. CDR1 is given as SSHAT and CDR2 as FNYEAQ, both from the germline V gene (reference sequence). For this chain, trimming is 7 bases at the V end and 3 bases at the J end, and the number of junction bases without a gene match is 8. The CDR3 starts with the cysteine, ends with the phenylalanine, and has 15 residues. The kept DNA is CDR3 alone, 45 bases in frame from the first base.